This T cell receptor (beta chain) was recorded in a study of control samples from healthy donors and cancer patients. Turning to this clone: This sample also contains other DNA sequences that code for the same CDR3.

This CDR3 is 14 amino acids long. J was trimmed by 2 bases and V by 0 bases; bases with no gene match: 2. CDR1 SGHRS and CDR2 YFSETQ come from the germline V gene. Using immunoSEQ multiplex PCR, the repertoire was profiled, and TCRdb retains in-frame clones only, with some absent. The table shows approximately 130,000 clones, with around 87% occurring only once. Input material: blood. The sequence came from a man aged 40-50 years in good health. This chain connects TRBV5-1 to TRBJ2-7, with TRBD1 matching 7 bases. CDR3 in amino acids: CASSLGQGPYEQYF. CDR3 coding DNA: TGCGCCAGCAGCTTGGGACAGGGACCCTACGAGCAGTACTTC.